This passage covers 17 T cell receptor beta chains from one sample sequenced in a study of cytomegalovirus exposure and HLA in healthy donors. PCR involved 60 Vbeta and 13 Jbeta primers. This table comes from immunoSEQ multiplex PCR, and its TCRdb copy is limited to in-frame clones, with some not included. Of approximately 250,000 clones listed, approximately 81% are singletons. Sequencing was done on a sample of PBMCs. These receptors were obtained from a girl aged 2 to 9 in good health and CMV-seronegative.

This chain joins TRBV5-1 and TRBJ1-1, with 7 bases identical to TRBD1. V shed 2 bases, J shed 8 bases, and the junction held 9 bases outside the gene matches. Germline assignment: CDR1 SGHRS and CDR2 YFSETQ. The CDR3 loop spans 14 amino acids. CDR3 region: CASSFFDRAREAFF. Here the CDR3 DNA reads TGCGCCAGCAGCTTCTTCGACAGGGCAAGGGAAGCTTTCTTT.

The chain has TRBV2 and TRBJ2-1, with TRBD2 matching over 7 bases. The V gene end was trimmed by 6 bases and the J gene end by 1 base; junction bases not matched to a gene: 9. The CDR3 spans 16 residues. The germline CDR1 and CDR2 sequences are SNHLY and FYNNEI. The CDR3 loop reads CASRWGLLDSYNEQFF. CDR3 in DNA: TGTGCCAGCAGATGGGGACTACTCGATTCCTACAATGAGCAGTTCTTC.

The gene calls are TRBV18 and TRBJ2-2; D perhaps matches TRBD1 (6 bases). The CDR3 sequence is 14 residues long. The germline V gene has CDR1 KGHSH and CDR2 LQKENI. With 3 bases removed from V and 1 base from J, the gap between germline ends came to 6 bases. The CDR3 loop is CASSPGQNTGELFF. The CDR3 DNA is TGTGCCAGCTCACCGGGACAGAACACCGGGGAGCTGTTTTTT.

V gene TRBV21-1 combines with J gene TRBJ1-4; TRBD1, the table's D call, lacks a check against the DNA. TRBV21-1 is recorded as a pseudogene. This CDR3 is built from 17 residues. In nucleotides, the CDR3 is TGTGCCAGCAGAACCCGCACCTCGGACAGGGAGGGTGAAAAACTGTTTTTT. This gives the protein CASRTRTSDREGEKLFF.

In the case of this clone: At one end, the junction sequence differs from germline, possibly due to a read error. The V gene is TRBV4-1, the J gene TRBJ2-5; tentative D call: TRBD1 (5 bases). The germline gives CDR1 MGHRA, CDR2 YSYEKL. CDR3 length: 16 amino acids. CDR3 nucleotides: TGCGCCAGCAGTCAAGGCGAAACAGGTCGGCGAGAGACCCAGTACTTC. This encodes CASSQGETGRRETQYF.

The gene calls are TRBV30 and TRBJ1-4; 7 nucleotides line up with TRBD1. With 8 bases clipped from V and 0 bases from J, the junction kept 3 bases outside the gene matches. Per germline, CDR1 GTSNPN and CDR2 SVGIG (reference sequence). The CDR3 has 13 residues. CDR3 residues: CAGGTATNEKLFF. The CDR3 nucleotides read TGTGCCGGAGGGACAGCAACTAATGAAAAACTGTTTTTT.

The chain employs TRBV19 and TRBJ1-6, with D possibly being TRBD1 (5 bases). Trimming pared 3 bases from V and 9 bases from J, leaving 15 bases between. This CDR3 has 15 amino acids. In germline, CDR1 is LNHDA, CDR2 SQIVND (reference sequence). CDR3 sequence reads: CASSIGHPPRSPLHF. As DNA, the CDR3 is TGTGCCAGTAGTATCGGACACCCACCCCGTTCACCCCTCCACTTT.

This sequence joins TRBV5-1 and TRBJ2-2; a weak D match, TRBD1 (7 bases). Trimming left V 6 bases short and J 1 base short, with 10 bases between. Looked up from germline, CDR1 is SGHRS and CDR2 is YFSETQ. The CDR3 spans 14 residues. The CDR3 sequence is CASTGGLNTGELFF. As DNA, the CDR3 is TGCGCCAGCACAGGGGGGCTGAACACCGGGGAGCTGTTTTTT.

This clone was seen a few times. The chain uses TRBV4-2 and TRBJ1-2; 12 bases agree with TRBD1. V gave up 1 base and J gave up 7 bases; unmatched junction bases: 4. This CDR3 is 15 amino acids long. Germline V CDR1 and CDR2: LGHNA, YNFKEQ. The CDR3 region has the DNA TGTGCCAGCAGCCAAGGGGGACAGGGGGCGCCTGGCTACACCTTC. This translates into CASSQGGQGAPGYTF.

The genes are TRBV9 and TRBJ1-2; D unresolved. CDR1 is SGDLS, CDR2 YYNGEE, per germline. The CDR3 totals 15 residues. The V end lost 0 bases, the J end lost 3 bases, and 12 bases lay between the germline ends. The CDR3 protein is CASSVVVTGYYGYTF. The DNA for the CDR3 is TGTGCCAGCAGCGTAGTAGTAACTGGTTACTATGGCTACACCTTC.

A few counts support this clone. The chain recombines TRBV19 with TRBJ2-3; the match to TRBD2 covers 9 bases. Germline CDR1 is LNHDA and CDR2 is SQIVND (reference sequence). This CDR3 has 16 amino acids. The J segment lost 0 bases and the V segment lost 5 bases, leaving 6 bases of the junction unmatched. The CDR3 DNA reads as TGTGCCAGTAGTTACAAGCGGGGGGCGAGCACAGATACGCAGTATTTT. Translated, it gives CASSYKRGASTDTQYF.

V and J are TRBV12-5 and TRBJ2-7; D is undetermined. This CDR3 is 13 amino acids long. Trimming shortened V by 3 bases and J by 0 bases, and 6 bases separated the two germline ends. The germline gives CDR1 LGHNT, CDR2 FRNRAP. DNA for the CDR3: TGTGCTAGTGGTTTCGCCAGCTCCTACGAGCAGTACTTC. Amino acid sequence: CASGFASSYEQYF.

This clone has more than one count but fewer than ten. The chain couples TRBV12-5 to TRBJ2-5; maybe TRBD1 (6 bases). The CDR3 is 14 amino acids. V was shortened by 6 bases and J by 2 bases, with 13 bases between the two germline ends. Per germline, CDR1 LGHNT and CDR2 FRNRAP. CDR3 region: CASGSGTMQETQYF. In DNA, the CDR3 is TGTGCTAGTGGATCCGGGACAATGCAAGAGACCCAGTACTTC. Based on the CDR3 plus reference TRBV12-5 and TRBJ2-5, the full variable domain is DARVTQTPRHKVTEMGQEVTMRCQPILGHNTVFWYRQTMMQGLELLAYFRNRAPLDDSGMPKDRFSAEMPDATLATLKIQPSEPRDSAVYFCASGSGTMQETQYFGPGTRLLVL.

The chain is built from TRBV6-5 and TRBJ2-7; 7 bases align to TRBD1. The V segment lost 8 bases and the J segment 0 bases; nucleotides outside the gene matches: 7. Germline V gives CDR1 MNHEY, CDR2 SVGAGI. This CDR3 contains 14 residues. The CDR3 DNA is TGTGCCAGCCGACTCCCAGGGGGCTCCTACGAGCAGTACTTC. Translation gives CASRLPGGSYEQYF.

This clone was recorded once. The chain employs TRBV5-1 and TRBJ2-1, with TRBD2 identical over 9 bases. The CDR3 sequence is 17 residues long. J was trimmed by 2 bases and V by 0 bases; bases with no gene match: 6. The V gene's germline CDR1 is SGHRS and CDR2 YFSETQ. The CDR3 spells CASSLEAGLAAYNEQFF. CDR3 nucleotide sequence: TGCGCCAGCAGCTTGGAGGCGGGACTAGCTGCCTACAATGAGCAGTTCTTC. Combining the CDR3 with reference TRBV5-1 and TRBJ2-1 gives the whole variable domain KAGVTQTPRYLIKTRGQQVTLSCSPISGHRSVSWYQQTPGQGLQFLFEYFSETQRNKGNFPGRFSGRQFSNSRSEMNVSTLELGDSALYLCASSLEAGLAAYNEQFFGPGTRLTVL.

This chain links TRBV10-3 with TRBJ2-7; 14 bases are a match to TRBD2. This CDR3 has 16 amino acids. Per the germline V gene, CDR1 is ENHRY and CDR2 is SYGVKD. V trimming: 3 bases; J trimming: 6 bases; junction bases outside the gene matches: 7. DNA for the CDR3: TGTGCCATCAGTGAACCCGGACTAGCGGGGGGTTTCGAGCAGTACTTC. Residues: CAISEPGLAGGFEQYF.

This clone came up once. J is TRBJ2-5 and V is TRBV5-1; no reliable D call. The V gene lost 6 bases and the J gene lost 3 bases, with 6 bases spanning the gap. There are 11 residues in the CDR3. Germline CDR1 is SGHRS and CDR2 is YFSETQ. CDR3 residues: CASKREETQYF. The CDR3 DNA reads TGCGCCAGCAAAAGAGAAGAGACCCAGTACTTC.